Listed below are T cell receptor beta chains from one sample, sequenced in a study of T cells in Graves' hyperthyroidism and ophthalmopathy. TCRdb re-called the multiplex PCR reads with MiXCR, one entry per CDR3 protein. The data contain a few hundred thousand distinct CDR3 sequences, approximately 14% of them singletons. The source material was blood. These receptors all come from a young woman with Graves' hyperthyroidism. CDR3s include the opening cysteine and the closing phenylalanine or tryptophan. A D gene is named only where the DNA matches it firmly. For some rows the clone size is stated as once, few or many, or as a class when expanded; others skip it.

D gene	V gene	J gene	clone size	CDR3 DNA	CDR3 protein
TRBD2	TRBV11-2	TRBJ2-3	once	TGTGCCAGCAGCTTACATACTAGCGGGAGGGCCGGGACAGATACGCAGTATTTT	CASSLHTSGRAGTDTQYF
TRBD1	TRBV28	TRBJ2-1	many	TGTGCCAGCAGTTCCCTCACAGGGGCGATCTACAATGAGCAGTTCTTC	CASSSLTGAIYNEQFF
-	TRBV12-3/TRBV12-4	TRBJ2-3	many	TGTGCCAGCTCCCAAATAGCGGCTAGCACAGATACGCAGTATTTT	CASSQIAASTDTQYF
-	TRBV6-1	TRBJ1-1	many	TGTGCCAGCAGCGCGGTAATCGAGACGCCACTTCAAGCTTTCTTT	CASSAVIETPLQAFF
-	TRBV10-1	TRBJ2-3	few	TGCGCCACCCCGCCGGCGAAGTCTAGCACAGATACGCAGTATTTT	CATPPAKSSTDTQYF
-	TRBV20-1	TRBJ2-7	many	TGCAGTGCTAGAGATCTCCCTATGAGTAGATGGCGCGAGCAGTACTTC	CSARDLPMSRWREQYF
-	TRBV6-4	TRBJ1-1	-	TGTGCCAACAATGTTCCGAACACTGAAGCTTTCTTT	CANNVPNTEAFF
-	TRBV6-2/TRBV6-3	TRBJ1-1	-	TGTGCCAGCACCCGGACAGCAAGGAACACTGAAGCTTTCTTT	CASTRTARNTEAFF
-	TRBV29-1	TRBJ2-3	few	TGCAGCGGGGGGGGCGGGGCACGCACAGATACGCAGTATTTT	CSGGGGARTDTQYF
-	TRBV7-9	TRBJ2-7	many	TGTGCCAGCAGCTTCGACTCGACGCTTACCTACGAGCAGTACTTC	CASSFDSTLTYEQYF
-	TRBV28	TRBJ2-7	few	TGTGCCACCCCGGGGGGACAGAGCTTGTCCTACGAGCAGTACTTC	CATPGGQSLSYEQYF
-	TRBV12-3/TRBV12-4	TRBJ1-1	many	TGTGCCAGCAGTTATGGGCCGAACACTGAAGCTTTCTTT	CASSYGPNTEAFF
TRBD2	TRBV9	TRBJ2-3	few	TGTGCCAGCAGCGTAGTGTTAGCGGGGCCAGATACGCAGTATTTT	CASSVVLAGPDTQYF
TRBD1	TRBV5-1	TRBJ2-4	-	TGCGCCAGCAGCTTGTTAACGACAGGGAATGAAGCCAAAAACATTCAGTACTTC	CASSLLTTGNEAKNIQYF
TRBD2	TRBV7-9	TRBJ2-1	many	TGTGCCACCCCTCGGAGTCAGGCTAGCGGGAGGATTGATGAGCAGTTCTTC	CATPRSQASGRIDEQFF
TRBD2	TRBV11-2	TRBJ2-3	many	TGTGCCAGCAGCCCCGGGACTATACGGGGAAGCACAGATACGCAGTATTTT	CASSPGTIRGSTDTQYF
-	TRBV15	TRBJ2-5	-	TGTGCCACCAGCACAGATCTGGGGGGCAGGGAGACCCAGTACTTC	CATSTDLGGRETQYF